The 27 T cell receptor beta chains in this list originate from one sample, sequenced in a study of cytomegalovirus exposure and HLA in healthy donors. Sequencing was performed with immunoSEQ multiplex PCR; in TCRdb, only in-frame clones are kept and a portion is missing. The sample lists 260,000 or so clones; approximately 87% were seen once. The sample comprised PBMCs. The receptor set was obtained from a man aged 18-30 years in good health and CMV-seronegative.

The rearrangement uses TRBV6-5 and TRBJ2-3, with D possibly TRBD2 on 5 matching bases. The CDR3 length is 15 residues. Germline-derived CDR1 and CDR2 are MNHEY and SVGAGI. V lost 2 bases to trimming and J lost 0 bases, with 9 bases between them. The CDR3 DNA reads TGTGCCAGCAGTTACGGGCGGACTAGCACAGATACGCAGTATTTT. Translated: CASSYGRTSTDTQYF.

The chain recombines TRBV6-6 with TRBJ1-2, with 7 nucleotides matching TRBD1. Germline V gene lookup returns CDR1 MNHNY and CDR2 SVGAGI (reference sequence). J gave up 8 bases and V 2 bases, and 11 bases lay outside the gene matches. The CDR3 consists of 15 residues. The CDR3 nucleotides read TGTGCCAGCAGTTACCGGGACAGTCCTCTTCGGGGCTACACCTTC. Translating gives CASSYRDSPLRGYTF.

This clone has just one count. J is TRBJ1-4 and V is TRBV27; 7 bases are shared with TRBD1. V shed 4 bases, J shed 0 bases, and the junction held 5 bases outside the gene matches. The germline V gene has CDR1 MNHEY and CDR2 SMNVEV (reference sequence). CDR3 length: 16 residues. CDR3 amino acids: CASSSHRGSTNEKLFF. In DNA, the CDR3 is TGTGCCAGCAGTTCCCACAGGGGCTCAACTAATGAAAAACTGTTTTTT.

The chain employs TRBV10-3 and TRBJ2-3; 13 bases match TRBD2. The CDR3 consists of 15 residues. J was trimmed by 0 bases and V by 10 bases; bases with no gene match: 4. In germline, CDR1 is ENHRY, CDR2 SYGVKD. The DNA of the CDR3 is TGTGCCACTCGGACTAGCGGGAGTAGCACAGATACGCAGTATTTT. The encoded protein is CATRTSGSSTDTQYF.

This chain links TRBV28 with TRBJ1-6; TRBD1 matches 8 bases. J gave up 10 bases and V 7 bases, and 15 bases lay outside the gene matches. This CDR3 is built from 16 residues. CDR1 and CDR2 from the germline V gene are MDHEN and SYDVKM. As DNA, the CDR3 is TGTGCCAGCACGGGAACAGGGGGTAATTTTGGATCACCCCTCCACTTT. Translation: CASTGTGGNFGSPLHF. The full variable domain, with the rest looked up from reference TRBV28 and TRBJ1-6, is DVKVTQSSRYLVKRTGEKVFLECVQDMDHENMFWYRQDPGLGLRLIYFSYDVKMKEKGDIPEGYSVSREKKERFSLILESASTNQTSMYLCASTGTGGNFGSPLHFGNGTRLTVT.

This chain connects TRBV6-1 to TRBJ1-6; the D gene is possibly TRBD1 (6 bases). V was trimmed by 5 bases and J by 9 bases, leaving 14 bases between them. Germline CDR1 MNHNS, CDR2 SASEGT. The CDR3 length is 14 residues. The CDR3 loop reads CASSPTGSSSPLHF. DNA for the CDR3: TGTGCCAGCAGTCCTACAGGGAGTAGTTCACCCCTCCACTTT.

The chain employs TRBV28 and TRBJ2-7; the match to TRBD1 covers 10 bases. V trimming: 9 bases; J trimming: 6 bases; junction bases outside the gene matches: 14. Germline V gene sequence: CDR1 MDHEN, CDR2 SYDVKM. The CDR3 consists of 15 residues. CDR3 amino acids: CASDIQRDRGGEQYF. The DNA of the CDR3 is TGTGCCAGTGATATCCAAAGGGACAGGGGAGGCGAGCAGTACTTC.

V gene TRBV25-1 combines with J gene TRBJ1-1; TRBD1 matches 7 bases. J gave up 6 bases and V 3 bases, and 4 bases lay outside the gene matches. Germline assignment: CDR1 MGHDK and CDR2 SYGVNS. CDR3 length: 13 amino acids. The CDR3 loop reads CASSETGIAEAFF. CDR3 sequence (DNA): TGTGCCAGCAGTGAGACAGGGATTGCTGAAGCTTTCTTT.

This clone was observed once. The chain has TRBV7-6 and TRBJ2-5, with D perhaps matching TRBD1 (6 bases). V lost 2 bases, J lost 2 bases, and 12 bases lay in between. Germline CDR1 and CDR2: SGHVS and FNYEAQ. CDR3 size: 15 residues. CDR3 protein: CASSLSGHNQETQYF. The CDR3 DNA is TGTGCCAGCAGCTTATCGGGACACAATCAAGAGACCCAGTACTTC.

The chain has TRBV6-1 and TRBJ1-4, with a weak D call TRBD1 (6 bases). Trimming pared 1 base from V and 5 bases from J, leaving 8 bases between. Germline values: CDR1 MNHNS, CDR2 SASEGT. The CDR3 spans 14 residues. The CDR3 loop is CASSEGTDNEKLFF. In DNA, the CDR3 is TGTGCCAGCAGTGAAGGGACAGACAATGAAAAACTGTTTTTT.

The J gene is TRBJ2-7, the V gene TRBV27; tentative D call: TRBD1 (5 bases). V dropped 2 bases and J dropped 5 bases, with 19 bases sitting between them. The CDR3 sequence is 16 residues long. CDR1 and CDR2 (germline): MNHEY, SMNVEV (reference sequence). The CDR3 sequence: CASSLVERFAGHEQYF. Written as DNA, the CDR3 is TGTGCCAGCAGTTTAGTTGAAAGGTTTGCAGGGCACGAGCAGTACTTC.

The chain carries TRBV6-5 and TRBJ2-2, with 7 bases fitting TRBD2. Germline V gives CDR1 MNHEY, CDR2 SVGAGI. V lost 8 bases to trimming and J lost 1 base; unmatched junction nucleotides: 1. The CDR3 loop spans 13 amino acids. CDR3 region: CASREENTGELFF. In nucleotides, the CDR3 is TGTGCCAGCCGGGAGGAGAACACCGGGGAGCTGTTTTTT.

The chain combines TRBV18 with TRBJ2-3; D is undetermined. This CDR3 has 12 amino acids. Germline V gene lookup returns CDR1 KGHSH and CDR2 LQKENI. V was trimmed by 0 bases and J by 8 bases, leaving 6 bases between them. The CDR3, as DNA: TGTGCCAGCTCACCACCGACGGGTACGCAGTATTTT. Amino acids: CASSPPTGTQYF.

Here the CDR3 reads CASSIFSGYEQYF. The CDR3 nucleotides are TGTGCCAGTAGTATCTTCTCAGGGTACGAGCAGTACTTC. V usage is TRBV19 and J usage is TRBJ2-7; maybe TRBD1 (5 bases). CDR3 length: 13 amino acids. Trimming cost V 3 bases and J 4 bases, with 10 bases left between them. Germline V gene data show CDR1 as LNHDA and CDR2 as SQIVND (reference sequence).

The V gene is TRBV9, the J gene TRBJ2-7; tentative D call: TRBD2 (5 bases). Trimming took off 3 bases at V and 3 bases at J, with 10 bases between the two ends. The germline V gene has CDR1 SGDLS and CDR2 YYNGEE. This CDR3 is 13 amino acids long. CDR3 DNA: TGTGCCAGCAGCGACGGGGAGAACTACGAGCAGTACTTC. This translates into CASSDGENYEQYF.

The chain combines TRBV6-5 with TRBJ2-2, with 11 bases that match TRBD2. V gave up 6 bases and J gave up 6 bases; unmatched junction bases: 6. Germline loops: CDR1 MNHEY, CDR2 SVGAGI. The CDR3 extends over 15 amino acids. The CDR3 sequence: CASSPLTSGAGELFF. The DNA of the CDR3 is TGTGCCAGCAGCCCCTTGACTAGCGGGGCCGGGGAGCTGTTTTTT.

Concerning this clone itself: At one end, the junction sequence differs from germline, possibly due to a read error. The chain is built from TRBV27 and TRBJ2-7; tentatively, D is TRBD2 (8 bases). From germline, CDR1 is MNHEY and CDR2 SMNVEV (reference sequence). The CDR3 has 19 amino acids. The chain's CDR3 is CASSPDAGGLWDSSNEQYF. The CDR3 nucleotides read TGTGCCAGCAGTCCCGACGCGGGGGGCCTTTGGGACAGCTCCAACGAGCAGTACTTC.

This clone was recorded a few times. V is TRBV19 and J is TRBJ2-2; TRBD1 is a possible D gene (7 bases). Trimming shortened V by 7 bases and J by 6 bases, and 12 bases separated the two germline ends. CDR1 is LNHDA and CDR2 is SQIVND in the germline V gene (reference sequence). The CDR3 extends over 13 amino acids. CDR3 loop: CASTQGGAGELFF. The CDR3 DNA reads TGTGCCAGTACTCAGGGGGGCGCCGGGGAGCTGTTTTTT.

The chain is built from TRBV27 and TRBJ2-5; 9 positions agree with TRBD1. The junction had 4 bases not matched to a gene; V was cut back by 6 bases and J by 5 bases. The CDR3 totals 13 residues. Germline loops: CDR1 MNHEY, CDR2 SMNVEV (reference sequence). CDR3 DNA: TGTGCCAGCAGGGGGACAGGGCGGGAGACCCAGTACTTC. It translates to CASRGTGRETQYF.

This rearrangement joins TRBV29-1 to TRBJ2-1; TRBD2 matches 7 bases. This CDR3 has 15 amino acids. From germline, CDR1 is SQVTM and CDR2 ANQGSEA. V dropped 7 bases and J dropped 3; count of bases not matched to a gene: 12. The CDR3 sequence: CSARPAGDFYNEQFF. The CDR3 DNA reads TGCAGCGCCCGGCCGGCGGGAGACTTCTACAATGAGCAGTTCTTC.

The V call is TRBV7-9, the J call TRBJ1-2; TRBD1 agrees at 8 bases. Germline V gene lookup returns CDR1 SEHNR and CDR2 FQNEAQ (reference sequence). This CDR3 is 14 amino acids long. V trimming: 5 bases; J trimming: 6 bases; junction bases outside the gene matches: 8. CDR3 sequence (DNA): TGTGCCAGCAGCCCCATCGGGACAGGAGATGGCTACACCTTC. Encoded protein: CASSPIGTGDGYTF.

The rearrangement links TRBV19 to TRBJ2-3, with TRBD1 identical over 9 bases. CDR3 length: 13 amino acids. Germline CDR1 and CDR2: LNHDA and SQIVND (reference sequence). J gave up 5 bases and V 6 bases, and 3 bases lay outside the gene matches. CDR3 protein: CASSRQGGDTQYF. The CDR3 nucleotides are TGTGCCAGTAGCCGACAGGGGGGAGATACGCAGTATTTT.

The chain carries TRBV10-1 and TRBJ2-3; tentatively, D is TRBD2 (5 bases). The CDR3 contains 17 residues. Trimming pared 0 bases from V and 3 bases from J, leaving 16 bases between. Germline CDR1 and CDR2: WNHNN and SYGVQD (reference sequence). CDR3 sequence reads: CASSESGREGDTDTQYF. The CDR3 DNA follows: TGCGCCAGCAGTGAGTCCGGTCGGGAAGGTGATACAGATACGCAGTATTTT.

This chain connects TRBV14 to TRBJ2-5; D gene ambiguous. The ends were cut back, 0 bases at V and 4 bases at J, with 6 bases in the middle. CDR1 is SGHDN, CDR2 FVKESK, per germline. CDR3 length: 13 residues. For the CDR3, the DNA is TGTGCCAGCAGCCAAGAAAGGAGAGAGACCCAGTACTTC. Its translation: CASSQERRETQYF.

CDR3 nucleotides: TGTGCCAGCAGCACAAACAGGGGGCAAGGCTACACCTTC. This codes for CASSTNRGQGYTF. The J gene is TRBJ1-2, the V gene TRBV9; 9 bases align to TRBD1. The CDR3 has 13 residues. V was clipped by 4 bases and J by 8 bases; unmatched bases: 6. The V gene's germline CDR1 is SGDLS and CDR2 YYNGEE. The whole variable domain, filled in from reference TRBV9 and TRBJ1-2, reads DSGVTQTPKHLITATGQRVTLRCSPRSGDLSVYWYQQSLDQGLQFLIQYYNGEERAKGNILERFSAQQFPDLHSELNLSSLELGDSALYFCASSTNRGQGYTFGSGTRLTVV.

The rearrangement uses TRBV5-4 and TRBJ1-2; D is unclear. The V gene's germline CDR1 is SGHNT and CDR2 YYREEE (reference sequence). The CDR3 loop spans 15 amino acids. V was cut by 4 bases and J by 5 bases, with 18 bases left in between. CDR3 loop: CASSPGFVYLYGYTF. For the CDR3, the DNA is TGTGCCAGCAGCCCCGGTTTTGTTTACCTTTATGGCTACACCTTC.

This clone was seen only a few times. The V and J genes are TRBV9 and TRBJ2-3, with D uncertain. The length of the CDR3 is 13 residues. Trimming cost V 0 bases and J 5 bases, with 7 bases left between them. Germline V gene data show CDR1 as SGDLS and CDR2 as YYNGEE. The CDR3 reads CASSVASGDTQYF. DNA for the CDR3: TGTGCCAGCAGCGTAGCGTCCGGAGATACGCAGTATTTT.